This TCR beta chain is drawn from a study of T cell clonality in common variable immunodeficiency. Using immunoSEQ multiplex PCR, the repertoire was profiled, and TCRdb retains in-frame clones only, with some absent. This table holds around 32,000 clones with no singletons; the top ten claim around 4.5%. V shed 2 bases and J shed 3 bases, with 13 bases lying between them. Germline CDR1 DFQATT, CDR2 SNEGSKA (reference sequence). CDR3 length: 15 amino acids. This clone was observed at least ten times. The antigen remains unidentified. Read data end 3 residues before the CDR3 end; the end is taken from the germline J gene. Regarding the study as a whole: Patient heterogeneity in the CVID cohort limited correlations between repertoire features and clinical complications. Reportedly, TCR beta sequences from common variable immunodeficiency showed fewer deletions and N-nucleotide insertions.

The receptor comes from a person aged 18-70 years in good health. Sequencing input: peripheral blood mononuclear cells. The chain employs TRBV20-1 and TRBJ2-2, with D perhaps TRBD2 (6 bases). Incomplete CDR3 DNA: TGCAGTGCTAGAAGGCGGGGCCCCGACACCGGGGAG. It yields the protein CSARRRGPDTGE. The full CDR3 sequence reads CSARRRGPDTGELFF.